These T cell receptor beta chains were read from a single sample in a study of blood T cell repertoires in COVID-19. TCRdb's table, derived via immunoSEQ multiplex PCR, lists solely in-frame clones and lacks some. The sample consists of fewer than 100,000 clones, about 85% of them appearing once. Sequenced input: peripheral blood. The receptors come from a man aged 65 to 85 with acute or convalescent COVID-19. CDR3s include the opening cysteine and the closing phenylalanine or tryptophan. The D gene is left open where the match is weak. Not every row has a clone size; where given, it reads once, few, many or a size class.

V gene,D gene,clone size,J gene,CDR3 protein,CDR3 DNA
TRBV10-2,TRBD1,NA,TRBJ1-2,CASSELDRASGYTF,TGCGCCAGCAGTGAATTGGACAGGGCCTCTGGCTACACCTTC
TRBV28,NA,NA,TRBJ1-1,CASRQASLEAFF,TGTGCCAGCAGACAGGCTTCGCTGGAAGCTTTCTTT
TRBV30,TRBD1,NA,TRBJ1-6,CAWSVRGGAYNSPLHF,TGTGCCTGGAGTGTACGAGGGGGCGCCTATAATTCACCCCTCCACTTT
TRBV5-4,TRBD2,NA,TRBJ2-3,CASSPGASGGADTQYF,TGTGCCAGCAGCCCCGGGGCTAGCGGGGGGGCAGATACGCAGTATTTT
TRBV28,TRBD2,NA,TRBJ2-2,CASGGATRNTGELFF,TGTGCCTCGGGGGGGGCCACTAGGAACACCGGGGAGCTGTTTTTT
TRBV19,TRBD1,NA,TRBJ1-5,CASRDSAIQPQHF,TGTGCCAGTCGGGACAGCGCGATCCAGCCCCAGCATTTT
TRBV7-2,NA,NA,TRBJ2-1,CASSLAGGPDEQFF,TGTGCCAGCAGCTTAGCGGGGGGGCCCGATGAGCAGTTCTTC
TRBV6-5,TRBD1,NA,TRBJ2-7,CASRPGQLSYEQYF,TGTGCCAGCAGGCCGGGACAGCTCTCCTACGAGCAGTACTTC
TRBV19,TRBD1,NA,TRBJ1-1,CASSLTGGYQAFF,TGTGCCAGTAGTTTAACAGGGGGCTATCAAGCTTTCTTT
TRBV7-9,TRBD2,NA,TRBJ2-5,CASSLALAGGQETQYF,TGTGCCAGCAGCTTAGCACTAGCGGGGGGACAAGAGACCCAGTACTTC
TRBV12-5,NA,NA,TRBJ2-7,CATRTQFGSSYEQYF,TGTGCTACTCGAACACAGTTTGGCAGCTCCTACGAGCAGTACTTC
TRBV28,NA,NA,TRBJ1-6,CASKRDTSYNSPLHF,TGTGCCAGCAAGAGGGACACGTCATATAATTCACCCCTCCACTTT
TRBV5-4,NA,NA,TRBJ1-4,CASSSGTQTNEKLFF,TGTGCCAGCAGCTCCGGGACACAAACTAATGAAAAACTGTTTTTT
TRBV13,NA,NA,TRBJ1-1,CASSFSGPEAFF,TGTGCCAGCAGCTTTTCAGGTCCTGAAGCTTTCTTT
TRBV11-2,NA,NA,TRBJ2-2,CASSFYGTGELFF,TGTGCCAGCAGCTTTTACGGTACCGGGGAGCTGTTTTTT
TRBV5-8,TRBD2,NA,TRBJ2-7,CASSFGTSGAWYEQYF,TGTGCCAGCAGCTTTGGGACTAGCGGGGCATGGTACGAGCAGTACTTC
TRBV28,NA,NA,TRBJ1-1,CASLQRSEAFF,TGTGCCAGCTTACAAAGATCTGAAGCTTTCTTT
TRBV4-1,NA,NA,TRBJ1-1,CASSPGHLNTEAFF,TGCGCCAGCAGCCCAGGACACCTAAACACTGAAGCTTTCTTT
TRBV7-9,TRBD1,NA,TRBJ1-1,CASSARGSGEAFF,TGTGCCAGCAGCGCCAGGGGGAGCGGTGAAGCTTTCTTT
TRBV15,NA,NA,TRBJ2-3,CATSREVLYTQYF,TGTGCCACCAGCAGAGAGGTACTCTATACGCAGTATTTT
TRBV5-1,TRBD1,NA,TRBJ1-1,CASRWGQDTEAFF,TGCGCCAGCAGATGGGGACAGGACACTGAAGCTTTCTTT
TRBV20-1,NA,NA,TRBJ2-3,CSAFSDTQYF,TGCAGTGCCTTCTCAGATACGCAGTATTTT
TRBV6-5,NA,NA,TRBJ2-4,CASRPTWAGNIQYF,TGTGCCAGCAGACCCACATGGGCCGGAAACATTCAGTACTTC
TRBV24-1,NA,once,TRBJ2-2,CATRAGADTGELFF,TGTGCCACCAGAGCAGGAGCGGATACCGGGGAGCTGTTTTTT